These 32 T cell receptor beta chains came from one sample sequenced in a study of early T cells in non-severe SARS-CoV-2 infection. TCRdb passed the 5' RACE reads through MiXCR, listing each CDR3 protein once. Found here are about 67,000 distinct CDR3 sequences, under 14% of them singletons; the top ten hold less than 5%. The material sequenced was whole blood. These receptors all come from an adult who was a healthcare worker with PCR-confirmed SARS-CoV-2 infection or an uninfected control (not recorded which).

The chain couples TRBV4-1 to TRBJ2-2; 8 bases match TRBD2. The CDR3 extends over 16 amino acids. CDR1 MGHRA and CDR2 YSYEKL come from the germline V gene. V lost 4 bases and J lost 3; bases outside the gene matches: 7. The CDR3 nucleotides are TGCGCCAGCAGCCCCTCTATCGGGAGGGACACCGGGGAGCTGTTTTTT. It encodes CASSPSIGRDTGELFF.

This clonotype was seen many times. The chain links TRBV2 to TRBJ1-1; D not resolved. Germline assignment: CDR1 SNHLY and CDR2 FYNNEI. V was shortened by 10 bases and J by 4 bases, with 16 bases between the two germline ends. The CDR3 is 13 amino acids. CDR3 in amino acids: CATSAQRGTEAFF. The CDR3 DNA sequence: TGTGCCACCAGCGCCCAACGGGGCACTGAAGCTTTCTTT.

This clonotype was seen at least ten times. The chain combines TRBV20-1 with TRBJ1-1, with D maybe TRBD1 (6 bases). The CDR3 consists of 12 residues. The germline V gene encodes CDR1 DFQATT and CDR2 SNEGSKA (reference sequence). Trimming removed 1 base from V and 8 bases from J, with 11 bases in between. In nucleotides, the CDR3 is TGCAGTGCTAGAGTAGTCGGGACAGAAGCTTTCTTT. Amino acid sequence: CSARVVGTEAFF.

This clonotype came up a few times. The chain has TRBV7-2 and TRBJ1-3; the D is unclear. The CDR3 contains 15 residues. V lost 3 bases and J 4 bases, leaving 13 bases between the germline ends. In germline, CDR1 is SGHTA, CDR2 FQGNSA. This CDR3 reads CASSFVPRGGNTIYF. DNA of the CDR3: TGTGCCAGCAGCTTTGTTCCGCGCGGAGGAAACACCATATATTTT.

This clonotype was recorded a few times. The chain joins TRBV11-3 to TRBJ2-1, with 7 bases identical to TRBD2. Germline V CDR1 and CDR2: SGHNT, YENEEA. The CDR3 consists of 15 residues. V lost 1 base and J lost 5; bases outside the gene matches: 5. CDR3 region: CASSLGPAGNNEQFF. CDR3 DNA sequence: TGTGCCAGCAGCTTAGGTCCAGCGGGAAACAATGAGCAGTTCTTC.

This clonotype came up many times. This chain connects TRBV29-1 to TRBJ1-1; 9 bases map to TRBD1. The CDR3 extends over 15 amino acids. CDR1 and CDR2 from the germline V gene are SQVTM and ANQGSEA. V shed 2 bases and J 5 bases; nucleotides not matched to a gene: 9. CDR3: CSVESPNRGQTEAFF. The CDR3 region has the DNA TGCAGCGTTGAATCCCCTAACAGGGGGCAGACTGAAGCTTTCTTT.

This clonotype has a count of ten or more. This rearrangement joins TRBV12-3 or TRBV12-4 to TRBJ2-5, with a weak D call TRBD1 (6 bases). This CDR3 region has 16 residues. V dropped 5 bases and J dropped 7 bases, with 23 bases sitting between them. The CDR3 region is CASSPRAATQGGTQYF. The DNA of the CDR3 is TGTGCCAGCAGTCCTCGTGCCGCCACCCAAGGGGGGACCCAGTACTTC.

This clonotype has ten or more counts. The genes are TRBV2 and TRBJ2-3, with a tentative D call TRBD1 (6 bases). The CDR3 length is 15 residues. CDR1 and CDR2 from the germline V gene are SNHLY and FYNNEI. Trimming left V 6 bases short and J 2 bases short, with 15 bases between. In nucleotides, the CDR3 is TGTGCCAGCAGGGACTCCAGGGACATCACAGATACGCAGTATTTT. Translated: CASRDSRDITDTQYF.

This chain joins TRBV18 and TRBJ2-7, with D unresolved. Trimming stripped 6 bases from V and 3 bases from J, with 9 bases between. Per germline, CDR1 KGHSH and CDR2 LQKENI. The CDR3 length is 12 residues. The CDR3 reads CASSPQVYEQYF. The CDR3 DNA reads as TGTGCCAGCTCTCCTCAAGTCTACGAGCAGTACTTC.

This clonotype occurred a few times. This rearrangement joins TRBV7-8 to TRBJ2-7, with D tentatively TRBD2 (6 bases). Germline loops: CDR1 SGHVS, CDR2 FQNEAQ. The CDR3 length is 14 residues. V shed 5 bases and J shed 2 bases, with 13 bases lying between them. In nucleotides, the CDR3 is TGTGCCAGCAGCCGTACGGGACTTACCTACGAGCAGTACTTC. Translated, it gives CASSRTGLTYEQYF. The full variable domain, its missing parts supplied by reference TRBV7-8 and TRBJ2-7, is GAGVSQSPRYKVAKRGQDVALRCDPISGHVSLFWYQQALGQGPEFLTYFQNEAQLDKSGLPSDRFFAERPEGSVSTLKIQRTQQEDSAVYLCASSRTGLTYEQYFGPGTRLTVT.

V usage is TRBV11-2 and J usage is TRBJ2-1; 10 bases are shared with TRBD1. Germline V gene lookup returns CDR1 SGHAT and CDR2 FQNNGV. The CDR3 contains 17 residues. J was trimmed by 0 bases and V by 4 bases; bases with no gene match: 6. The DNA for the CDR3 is TGTGCCAGCAGCTCGACAGGGGGCTTGAGCTCCTACAATGAGCAGTTCTTC. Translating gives CASSSTGGLSSYNEQFF.

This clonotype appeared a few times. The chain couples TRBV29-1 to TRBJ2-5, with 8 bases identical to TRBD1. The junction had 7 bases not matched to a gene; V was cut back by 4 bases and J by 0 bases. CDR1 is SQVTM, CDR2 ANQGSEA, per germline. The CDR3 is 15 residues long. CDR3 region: CSVAGGVTYQETQYF. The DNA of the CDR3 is TGCAGCGTTGCAGGGGGCGTAACGTACCAAGAGACCCAGTACTTC.

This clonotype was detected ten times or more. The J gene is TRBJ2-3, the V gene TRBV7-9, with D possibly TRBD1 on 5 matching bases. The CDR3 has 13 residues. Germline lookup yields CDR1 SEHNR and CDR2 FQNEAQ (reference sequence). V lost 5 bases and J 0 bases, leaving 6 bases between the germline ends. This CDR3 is CASSPGSTDTQYF. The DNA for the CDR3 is TGTGCCAGCAGCCCAGGGAGCACAGATACGCAGTATTTT.

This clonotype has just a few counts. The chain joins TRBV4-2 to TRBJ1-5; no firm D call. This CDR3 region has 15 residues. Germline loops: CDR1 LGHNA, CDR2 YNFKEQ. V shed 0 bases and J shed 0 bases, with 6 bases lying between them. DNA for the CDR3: TGTGCCAGCAGCCAAGATCCGGATAGCAATCAGCCCCAGCATTTT. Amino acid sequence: CASSQDPDSNQPQHF.

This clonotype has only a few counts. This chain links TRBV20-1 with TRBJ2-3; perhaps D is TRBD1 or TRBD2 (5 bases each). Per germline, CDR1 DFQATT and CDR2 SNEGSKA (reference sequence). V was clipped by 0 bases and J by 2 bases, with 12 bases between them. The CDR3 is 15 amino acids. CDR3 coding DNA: TGCAGTGCTAGAGATCCCCGGGGCCCCACAGATACGCAGTATTTT. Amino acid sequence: CSARDPRGPTDTQYF.

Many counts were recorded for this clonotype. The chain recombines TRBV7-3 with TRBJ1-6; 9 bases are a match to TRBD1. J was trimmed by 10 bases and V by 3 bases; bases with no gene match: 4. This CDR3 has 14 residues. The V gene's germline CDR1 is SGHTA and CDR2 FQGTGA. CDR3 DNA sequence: TGTGCCAGCAGCTTGGACAGGGGCAGATCACCCCTCCACTTT. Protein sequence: CASSLDRGRSPLHF.

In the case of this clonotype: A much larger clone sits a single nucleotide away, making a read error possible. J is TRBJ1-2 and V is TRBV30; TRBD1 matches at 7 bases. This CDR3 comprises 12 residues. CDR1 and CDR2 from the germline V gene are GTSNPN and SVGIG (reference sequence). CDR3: CAWRGTAGGCTF. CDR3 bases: TGTGCCTGGAGGGGGACAGCTGGTGGCTGCACCTTC.

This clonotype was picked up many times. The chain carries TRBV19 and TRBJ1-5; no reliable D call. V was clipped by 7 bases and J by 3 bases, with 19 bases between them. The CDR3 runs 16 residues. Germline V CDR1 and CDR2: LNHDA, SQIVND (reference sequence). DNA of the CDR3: TGTGCCAGTACCTCCCAGAGGAGGGCCCTCAATCAGCCCCAGCATTTT. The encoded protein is CASTSQRRALNQPQHF. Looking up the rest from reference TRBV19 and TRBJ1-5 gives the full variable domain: DGGITQSPKYLFRKEGQNVTLSCEQNLNHDAMYWYRQDPGQGLRLIYYSQIVNDFQKGDIAEGYSVSREKKESFPLTVTSAQKNPTAFYLCASTSQRRALNQPQHFGDGTRLSIL.

CDR3 region: CASTLAGAQDTQYF. The CDR3 DNA sequence: TGCGCCAGCACGCTGGCGGGAGCACAAGATACGCAGTATTTT. The chain carries TRBV10-2 and TRBJ2-3, with 7 bases identical to TRBD2. Germline CDR1 WSHSY, CDR2 SAAADI. V gave up 7 bases and J gave up 5 bases; unmatched junction bases: 9. The CDR3 is 14 amino acids.

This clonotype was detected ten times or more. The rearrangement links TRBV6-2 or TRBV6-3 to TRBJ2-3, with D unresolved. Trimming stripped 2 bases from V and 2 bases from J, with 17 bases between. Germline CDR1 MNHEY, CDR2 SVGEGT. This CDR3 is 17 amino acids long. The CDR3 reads CASSYALARHPTDTQYF. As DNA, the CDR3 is TGTGCCAGCAGTTACGCGTTAGCCCGCCACCCCACAGATACGCAGTATTTT.

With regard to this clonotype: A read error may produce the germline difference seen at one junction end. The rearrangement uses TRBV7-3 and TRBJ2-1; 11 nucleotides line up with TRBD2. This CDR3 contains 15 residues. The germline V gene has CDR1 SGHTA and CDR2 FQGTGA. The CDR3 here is CASGLAGGPRNEQFF. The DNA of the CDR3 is TGTGCCAGCGGCTTAGCGGGAGGGCCACGGAATGAGCAGTTCTTC.

Here the CDR3 reads CASSLYSGDTEAFF. The CDR3, as DNA: TGTGCCAGCAGTTTGTACTCAGGGGACACTGAAGCTTTCTTT. The rearrangement uses TRBV6-1 and TRBJ1-1; a weak D match, TRBD1 (6 bases). Germline V gene sequence: CDR1 MNHNS, CDR2 SASEGT. Trimming pared 5 bases from V and 3 bases from J, leaving 13 bases between. This CDR3 is built from 14 residues.

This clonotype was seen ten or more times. CDR3 sequence reads: CAISEQGANYGYTF. CDR3 in DNA: TGTGCCATCAGTGAGCAGGGGGCGAACTATGGCTACACCTTC. The chain joins TRBV10-3 to TRBJ1-2; 8 bases line up with TRBD1. The J segment lost 2 bases and the V segment lost 2 bases, leaving 1 base of the junction unmatched. The germline gives CDR1 ENHRY, CDR2 SYGVKD. The CDR3 runs 14 residues.

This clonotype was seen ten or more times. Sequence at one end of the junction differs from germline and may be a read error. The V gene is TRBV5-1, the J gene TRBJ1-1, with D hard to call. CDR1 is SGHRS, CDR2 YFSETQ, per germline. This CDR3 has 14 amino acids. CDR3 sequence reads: CASSLGGTNTEAFF. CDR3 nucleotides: TGCGCCAGCAGCTTGGGGGGTACGAACACTGAAGCCTTCTTT.

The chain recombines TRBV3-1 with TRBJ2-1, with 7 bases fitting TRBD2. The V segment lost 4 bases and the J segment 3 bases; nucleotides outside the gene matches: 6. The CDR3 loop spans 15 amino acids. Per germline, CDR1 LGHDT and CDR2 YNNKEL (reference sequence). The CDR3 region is CASSLGGEFYNEQFF. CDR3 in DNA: TGTGCCAGCAGCCTTGGGGGGGAGTTCTACAATGAGCAGTTCTTC.

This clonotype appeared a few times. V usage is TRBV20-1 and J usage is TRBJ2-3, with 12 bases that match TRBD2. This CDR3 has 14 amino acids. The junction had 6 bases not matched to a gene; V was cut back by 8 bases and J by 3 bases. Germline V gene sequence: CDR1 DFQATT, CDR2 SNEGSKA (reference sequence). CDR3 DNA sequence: TGCAGTTCGAGACTAGCGGGAGAGACAGATACGCAGTATTTT. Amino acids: CSSRLAGETDTQYF.

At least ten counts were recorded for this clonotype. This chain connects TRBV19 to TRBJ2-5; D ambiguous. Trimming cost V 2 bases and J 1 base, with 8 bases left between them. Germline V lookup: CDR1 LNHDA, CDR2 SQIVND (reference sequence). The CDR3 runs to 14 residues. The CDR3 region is CASSIRNRQETQYF. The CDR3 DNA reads TGTGCCAGTAGTATAAGAAACCGCCAAGAGACCCAGTACTTC.

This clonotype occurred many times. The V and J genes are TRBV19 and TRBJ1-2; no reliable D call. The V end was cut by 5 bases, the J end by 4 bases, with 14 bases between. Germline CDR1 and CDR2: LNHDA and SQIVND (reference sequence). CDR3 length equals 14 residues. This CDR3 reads CASSVAGTTYGYTF. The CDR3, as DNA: TGTGCCAGTAGTGTTGCAGGAACTACCTATGGCTACACCTTC.

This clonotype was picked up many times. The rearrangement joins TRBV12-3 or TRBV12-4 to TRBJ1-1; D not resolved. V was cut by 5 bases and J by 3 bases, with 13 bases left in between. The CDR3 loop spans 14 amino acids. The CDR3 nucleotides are TGTGCCAGCAGTCCTGGAGGAGGGCACACTGAAGCTTTCTTT. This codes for CASSPGGGHTEAFF.

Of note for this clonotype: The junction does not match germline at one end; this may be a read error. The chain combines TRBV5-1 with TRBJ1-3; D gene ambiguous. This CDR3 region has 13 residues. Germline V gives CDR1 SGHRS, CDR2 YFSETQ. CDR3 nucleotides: TGCGCCAGCAGCCTAGCCTCTGGAAACACCACATATTTT. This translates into CASSLASGNTTYF.

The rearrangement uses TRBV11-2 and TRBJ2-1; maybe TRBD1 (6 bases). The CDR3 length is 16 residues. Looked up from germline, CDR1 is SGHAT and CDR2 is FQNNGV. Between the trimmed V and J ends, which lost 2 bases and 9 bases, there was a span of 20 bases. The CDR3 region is CASSLLTGTNTGEQFF. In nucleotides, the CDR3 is TGTGCCAGCAGCTTACTTACCGGGACAAACACGGGTGAGCAGTTCTTC.

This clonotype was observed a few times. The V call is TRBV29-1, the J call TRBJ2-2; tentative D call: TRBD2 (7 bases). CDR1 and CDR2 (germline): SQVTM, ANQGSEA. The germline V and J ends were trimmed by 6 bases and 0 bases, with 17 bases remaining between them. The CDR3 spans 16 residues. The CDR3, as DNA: TGCAGCGTGTGGGGTGCGGGGGACACGAACACCGGGGAGCTGTTTTTT. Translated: CSVWGAGDTNTGELFF.